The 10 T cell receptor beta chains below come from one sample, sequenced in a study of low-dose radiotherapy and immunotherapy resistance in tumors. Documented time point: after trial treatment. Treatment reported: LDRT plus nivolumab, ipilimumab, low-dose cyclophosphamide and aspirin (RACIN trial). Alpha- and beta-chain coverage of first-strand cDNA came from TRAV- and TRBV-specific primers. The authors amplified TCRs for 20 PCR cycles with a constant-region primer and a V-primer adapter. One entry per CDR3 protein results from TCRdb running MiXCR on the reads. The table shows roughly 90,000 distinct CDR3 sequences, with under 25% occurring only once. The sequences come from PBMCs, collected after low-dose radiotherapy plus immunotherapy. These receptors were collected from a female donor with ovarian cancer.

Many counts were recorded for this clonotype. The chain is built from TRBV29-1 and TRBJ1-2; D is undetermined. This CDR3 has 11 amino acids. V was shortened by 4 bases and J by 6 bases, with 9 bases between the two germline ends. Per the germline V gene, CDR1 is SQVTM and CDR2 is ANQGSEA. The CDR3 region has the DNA TGCAGCGTTGGGTCGGGGAATGGCTACACCTTC. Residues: CSVGSGNGYTF.

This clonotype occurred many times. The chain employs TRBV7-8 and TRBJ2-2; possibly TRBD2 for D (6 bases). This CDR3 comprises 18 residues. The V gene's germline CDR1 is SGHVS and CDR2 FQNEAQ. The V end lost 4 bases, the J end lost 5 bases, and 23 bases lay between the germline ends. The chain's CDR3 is CASSSTGRLARGTGELFF. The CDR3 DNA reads TGTGCCAGCAGCTCAACGGGGCGTCTAGCGCGAGGAACCGGGGAGCTGTTTTTT.

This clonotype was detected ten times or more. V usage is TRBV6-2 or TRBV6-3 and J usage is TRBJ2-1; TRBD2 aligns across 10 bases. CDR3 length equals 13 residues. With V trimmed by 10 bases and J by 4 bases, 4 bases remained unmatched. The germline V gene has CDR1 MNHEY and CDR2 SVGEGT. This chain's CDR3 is CATGLAAYNEQFF. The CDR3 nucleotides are TGTGCCACTGGACTAGCGGCATACAATGAGCAGTTCTTC.

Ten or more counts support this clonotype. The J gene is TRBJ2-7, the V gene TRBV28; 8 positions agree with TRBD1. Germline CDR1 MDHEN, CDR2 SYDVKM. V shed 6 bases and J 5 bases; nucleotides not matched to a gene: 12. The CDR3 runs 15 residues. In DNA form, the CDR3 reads TGTGCCAGCAGCGTTGCCGGGGACAGGTCCCACGAGCAGTACTTC. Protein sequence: CASSVAGDRSHEQYF. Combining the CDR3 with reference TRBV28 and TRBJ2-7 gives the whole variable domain DVKVTQSSRYLVKRTGEKVFLECVQDMDHENMFWYRQDPGLGLRLIYFSYDVKMKEKGDIPEGYSVSREKKERFSLILESASTNQTSMYLCASSVAGDRSHEQYFGPGTRLTVT.

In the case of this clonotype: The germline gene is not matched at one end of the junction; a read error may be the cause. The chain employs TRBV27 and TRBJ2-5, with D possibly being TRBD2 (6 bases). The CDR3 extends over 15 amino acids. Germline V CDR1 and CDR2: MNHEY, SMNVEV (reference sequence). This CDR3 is CATSDRRPGGETQYF. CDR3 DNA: TGTGCCACCAGTGACCGACGCCCTGGGGGGGAGACCCAGTACTTC.

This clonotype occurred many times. The CDR3: CASLTGGGTDTQYF. Written as DNA, the CDR3 is TGTGCCAGCCTAACTGGGGGGGGCACAGATACGCAGTATTTT. This sequence joins TRBV28 and TRBJ2-3; 7 bases match TRBD2. The CDR3 loop spans 14 amino acids. J lost 1 base, V lost 8 bases, and 6 bases had no gene match. Germline values: CDR1 MDHEN, CDR2 SYDVKM.

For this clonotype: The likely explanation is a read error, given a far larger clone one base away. The CDR3 sequence is CASSIVGEETQYF. CDR3 bases: TGTGCCAGCAGCATTGTCGGGGAAGAGACCCAGTACTTC. The chain employs TRBV5-3 and TRBJ2-5; possible D gene TRBD2, 5 bases. TRBV5-3 is recorded as an ORF, its role being uncertain. CDR3 length: 13 amino acids. V was cut by 8 bases and J by 3 bases, with 14 bases left in between.

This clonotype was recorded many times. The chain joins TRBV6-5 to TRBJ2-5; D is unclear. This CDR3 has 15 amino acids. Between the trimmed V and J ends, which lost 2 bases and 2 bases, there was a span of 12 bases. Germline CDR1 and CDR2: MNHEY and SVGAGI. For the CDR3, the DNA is TGTGCCAGCAGTTACGGGTCTCTTGGGCAAGAGACCCAGTACTTC. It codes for CASSYGSLGQETQYF.

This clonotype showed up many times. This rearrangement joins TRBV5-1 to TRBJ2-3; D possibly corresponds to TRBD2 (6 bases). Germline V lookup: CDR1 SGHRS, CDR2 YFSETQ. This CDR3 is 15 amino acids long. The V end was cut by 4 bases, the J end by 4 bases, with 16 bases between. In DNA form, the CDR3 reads TGCGCCAGCAGCGTGACGGAGGGCCTTCCAGATACGCAGTATTTT. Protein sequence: CASSVTEGLPDTQYF.

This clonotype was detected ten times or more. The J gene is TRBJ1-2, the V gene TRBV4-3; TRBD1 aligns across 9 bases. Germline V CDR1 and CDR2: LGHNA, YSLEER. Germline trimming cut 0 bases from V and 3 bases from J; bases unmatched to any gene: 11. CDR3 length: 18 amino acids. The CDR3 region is CASSQDYRRWDRDYGYTF. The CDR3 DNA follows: TGCGCCAGCAGCCAAGATTATCGACGATGGGACAGGGACTATGGCTACACCTTC.